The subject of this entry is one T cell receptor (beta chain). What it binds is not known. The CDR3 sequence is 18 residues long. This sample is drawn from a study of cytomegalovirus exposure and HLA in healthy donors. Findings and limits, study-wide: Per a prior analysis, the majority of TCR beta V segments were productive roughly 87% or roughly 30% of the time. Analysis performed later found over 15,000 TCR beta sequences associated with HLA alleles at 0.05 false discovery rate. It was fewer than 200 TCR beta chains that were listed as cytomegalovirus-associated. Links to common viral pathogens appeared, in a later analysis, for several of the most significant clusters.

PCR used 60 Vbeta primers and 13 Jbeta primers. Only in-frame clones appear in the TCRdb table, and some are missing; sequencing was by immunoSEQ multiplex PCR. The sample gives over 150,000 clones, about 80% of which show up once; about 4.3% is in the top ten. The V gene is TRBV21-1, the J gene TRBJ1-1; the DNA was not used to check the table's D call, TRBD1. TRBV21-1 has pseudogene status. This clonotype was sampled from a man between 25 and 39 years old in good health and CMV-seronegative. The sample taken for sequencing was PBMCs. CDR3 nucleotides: TGTGCCAGCAGCAAATCGACTGCCCAGGGACATTGGAACACTGAAGCTTTCTTT. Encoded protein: CASSKSTAQGHWNTEAFF.